Only a few counts were recorded for the clone carrying this TCR beta chain. PCR employed 60 Vbeta and 13 Jbeta primers. TCRdb keeps only in-frame clones here, not all; method: immunoSEQ multiplex PCR. This table has 110,000 to 150,000 clones, roughly 9.8% appearing once. The data were taken from a study of cytomegalovirus exposure and HLA in healthy donors. The CDR3 is 15 residues long. Germline trimming cut 6 bases from V and 3 bases from J; bases unmatched to any gene: 6. The germline CDR1 and CDR2 sequences are MNHEY and SMNVEV (reference sequence). The sequencing sample was made of PBMCs. The TCR was taken from a middle-aged man in good health and CMV-seronegative. This chain uses TRBV27 with TRBJ2-3; TRBD2 agrees at 10 bases. CDR3 bases: TGTGCCAGCAGAGCTATGGGACTAGCGACAGATACGCAGTATTTT. Protein sequence: CASRAMGLATDTQYF.